These T cell receptor beta chains were read from a single sample in a study of blood T cells in healthy people across ages. From the 5' RACE reads, TCRdb called clonotypes with MiXCR, one entry per CDR3 protein. The sample has about 930,000 distinct CDR3 sequences; roughly 28% are singletons. A further study also used this sample, focusing on T cells of mothers and their children.

The sequenced material came from blood. These receptors all stem from a woman between 40 and 55 years old in good health. The CDR3 runs from the conserved cysteine through the conserved F or W. D genes are given only for firm matches. Clone sizes are given selectively: once, few, many, or a class where the clone is expanded.

.	TRBV29-1	TRBJ2-3	.	CSVLGSETDTQYF	TGCAGCGTCCTCGGGTCCGAAACGGATACGCAGTATTTT
.	TRBV6-5	TRBJ2-1	.	CASSYSQGREFF	TGTGCCAGCAGTTACTCCCAGGGGAGGGAGTTCTTC
.	TRBV6-5	TRBJ1-2	.	CASSPTRLYYGYTF	TGTGCCAGCAGTCCGACACGGTTGTACTATGGCTACACCTTC
.	TRBV6-2/TRBV6-3	TRBJ2-1	few	CASSYGAGHYNEQFF	TGTGCCAGCAGTTACGGGGCGGGGCATTACAATGAGCAGTTCTTC
TRBD2	TRBV7-3	TRBJ2-2	few	CASSRAGGPGTGELFF	TGTGCCAGCAGCCGAGCGGGGGGGCCTGGCACCGGGGAGCTGTTTTTT
.	TRBV2	TRBJ1-4	.	CASSEYRVRANEKLFF	TGTGCCAGCAGCGAATACAGGGTACGGGCTAATGAAAAACTGTTTTTT
TRBD1	TRBV29-1	TRBJ2-5	.	CSVNSRDRVGETQYF	TGCAGCGTTAACTCGCGGGACAGGGTTGGAGAGACCCAGTACTTC
.	TRBV6-1	TRBJ2-1	.	CASSELNEQFF	TGTGCCAGCAGTGAATTGAATGAGCAGTTCTTC
.	TRBV4-1	TRBJ1-4	many	CASRQGSTNEKLFF	TGCGCCAGCAGACAAGGCTCAACTAATGAAAAACTGTTTTTT
TRBD1	TRBV20-1	TRBJ2-7	.	CSAGRRDRVNYEQYF	TGCAGTGCTGGACGTCGGGACAGGGTGAATTACGAGCAGTACTTC
.	TRBV7-6	TRBJ1-1	.	CASARHRWDTEAFF	TGTGCCAGCGCCAGGCACCGCTGGGACACTGAAGCTTTCTTT
TRBD1	TRBV18	TRBJ1-2	.	CASSPRKTGQDNYGYTF	TGTGCCAGCTCACCGAGAAAGACGGGACAGGACAACTATGGCTACACCTTC
.	TRBV20-1	TRBJ1-1	.	CSALFGPEAFF	TGCAGTGCCCTATTTGGACCCGAAGCTTTCTTT
TRBD2	TRBV20-1	TRBJ2-4	few	CSARLATTGGDIQYF	TGCAGTGCTAGATTAGCAACGACGGGAGGGGACATTCAGTACTTC
.	TRBV20-1	TRBJ1-1	.	CSAREAGPTEAFF	TGCAGTGCTAGGGAGGCAGGGCCCACTGAAGCTTTCTTT
.	TRBV5-1	TRBJ1-1	.	CASSLDHMNTEAFF	TGCGCCAGCAGCTTGGACCACATGAACACTGAAGCTTTCTTT
TRBD2	TRBV2	TRBJ2-5	.	CASSPREAGVTPGSYNEQYF	TGTGCCAGCAGCCCGCGGGAAGCGGGGGTAACCCCGGGGTCCTACAATGAGCAGTACTTC
.	TRBV11-2	TRBJ2-3	few	CASSLLRGISTDTQYF	TGTGCCAGCAGCTTACTCCGGGGGATAAGCACAGATACGCAGTATTTT
TRBD1	TRBV6-6	TRBJ2-7	many	CASSKTGRHEQYF	TGTGCCAGCAGTAAGACAGGGAGACACGAGCAGTACTTC
.	TRBV27	TRBJ2-1	few	CASSLSRQTNEQFF	TGTGCCAGCAGTTTATCGCGTCAGACCAATGAGCAGTTCTTC
.	TRBV20-1	TRBJ2-7	many	CSAPRQGGYEQYF	TGCAGTGCACCACGACAGGGAGGCTACGAGCAGTACTTC
.	TRBV28	TRBJ1-2	.	CASSSETGSGYGYTF	TGTGCCAGCAGTTCCGAAACAGGTTCTGGCTATGGCTACACCTTC
TRBD2	TRBV5-1	TRBJ2-1	many	CASSLRGGGDNEQFF	TGCGCCAGCAGCCTGAGGGGCGGGGGTGACAATGAGCAGTTCTTC
.	TRBV4-1	TRBJ1-5	.	CASGQSSYGNSNQPQHF	TGCGCCAGCGGCCAGAGCTCTTATGGGAATAGCAATCAGCCCCAGCATTTT
.	TRBV13	TRBJ1-1	few	CASRSGGYTEAFF	TGTGCCAGCAGGTCGGGGGGATACACTGAAGCTTTCTTT
.	TRBV28	TRBJ1-1	few	CASSFGRGITEAFF	TGTGCCAGCAGTTTTGGAAGGGGGATCACTGAAGCTTTCTTT
.	TRBV27	TRBJ1-2	.	CASSLYGNYGYTF	TGTGCCAGCAGTTTATATGGGAACTATGGCTACACCTTC
.	TRBV18	TRBJ1-3	few	CASSPQGPGNTIYF	TGTGCCAGCTCACCACAGGGGCCTGGAAACACCATATATTTT
.	TRBV20-1	TRBJ1-3	.	CSARDPQGGNTIYF	TGCAGTGCTAGAGATCCCCAGGGTGGAAACACCATATATTTT
TRBD1	TRBV20-1	TRBJ2-7	many	CSARTSTGNYEQYF	TGCAGTGCTAGAACTTCGACAGGGAACTACGAGCAGTACTTC
TRBD1	TRBV28	TRBJ1-2	.	CASTSGTGDSYGYTF	TGTGCCAGCACCTCCGGGACAGGGGACTCCTATGGCTACACCTTC
.	TRBV7-2	TRBJ1-4	.	CASSSWGRALNEKLFF	TGTGCCAGCAGCTCATGGGGGCGGGCCCTTAATGAAAAACTGTTTTTT
.	TRBV29-1	TRBJ2-5	many	CSASQGMETQYF	TGCAGCGCTTCACAGGGAATGGAGACCCAGTACTTC
TRBD2	TRBV20-1	TRBJ2-3	few	CSAIGLAGGWLYF	TGCAGTGCTATCGGACTAGCGGGCGGGTGGTTGTATTTT
.	TRBV20-1	TRBJ2-7	.	CSARGESGGDIGEQYF	TGCAGTGCTAGAGGCGAATCAGGGGGGGATATTGGTGAGCAGTACTTC
TRBD1	TRBV27	TRBJ1-2	.	CASRTPGQGCYGYTF	TGTGCCAGCAGGACACCGGGACAGGGGTGCTATGGCTACACCTTC
TRBD1	TRBV5-4	TRBJ2-1	many	CASSFPTGTGAEAMIDEQFF	TGTGCCAGCAGCTTCCCCACTGGGACAGGGGCTGAGGCCATGATCGATGAGCAGTTCTTC
.	TRBV5-4	TRBJ2-7	many	CASSWRGGLANEQYF	TGTGCCAGCAGCTGGAGGGGGGGACTGGCGAACGAGCAGTACTTC
.	TRBV28	TRBJ1-2	.	CASRPQGSYGYTF	TGTGCCAGCAGACCACAGGGCAGTTATGGCTACACCTTC
TRBD1	TRBV10-3	TRBJ2-7	.	CAIRGQGTYEQYF	TGTGCCATCCGCGGACAGGGAACCTACGAGCAGTACTTC
TRBD2	TRBV5-1	TRBJ2-1	few	CASLPLAGAPNEQFF	TGCGCCAGCCTACCCCTAGCGGGGGCCCCCAATGAGCAGTTCTTC
.	TRBV4-3	TRBJ1-1	.	CASSQDLGVNTEAFF	TGCGCCAGCAGCCAAGATCTAGGAGTGAACACTGAAGCTTTCTTT
TRBD1	TRBV14	TRBJ2-7	.	CASSQFRTGNYEQYF	TGTGCCAGCAGCCAATTCAGGACAGGGAACTACGAGCAGTACTTC
TRBD1	TRBV29-1	TRBJ1-3	.	CSVRTGDTIYF	TGCAGCGTTCGGACAGGGGACACCATATATTTT
.	TRBV19	TRBJ2-4	.	CASGPGAGAYNEQYF	TGTGCCAGTGGTCCAGGGGCGGGGGCCTACAATGAGCAGTACTTC
TRBD1	TRBV18	TRBJ1-2	many	CASSERTGDYGYTF	TGTGCCAGCTCAGAACGGACAGGGGACTATGGCTACACCTTC
TRBD2	TRBV28	TRBJ2-1	few	CAGRARSGGPYNEQFF	TGTGCCGGCAGAGCACGAAGCGGGGGGCCCTACAATGAGCAGTTCTTC
.	TRBV2	TRBJ1-1	.	CASSQYLGTEAFF	TGTGCCAGCAGCCAATATTTGGGCACTGAAGCTTTCTTT
.	TRBV7-8	TRBJ2-7	few	CASREEGRSPNYEQYF	TGTGCCAGCAGGGAAGAGGGGCGATCTCCAAACTACGAGCAGTACTTC
.	TRBV3-1	TRBJ2-1	.	CASRRETGEQFF	TGTGCCAGCAGACGAGAGACCGGTGAGCAGTTCTTC
.	TRBV7-9	TRBJ1-6	.	CASADSWGGNSPLHF	TGTGCCAGCGCGGACAGTTGGGGGGGTAATTCACCCCTCCACTTT
TRBD2	TRBV5-1	TRBJ2-3	few	CASSPGLAGGFESTDTQYF	TGCGCCAGCAGCCCGGGACTAGCGGGGGGCTTTGAAAGCACAGATACGCAGTATTTT
TRBD2	TRBV14	TRBJ2-7	.	CASSPPGGIPYEQYF	TGTGCCAGCAGCCCCCCGGGGGGTATTCCCTACGAGCAGTACTTC
.	TRBV7-2	TRBJ1-2	.	CASSPDTGPYGYTF	TGTGCCAGCAGCCCAGACACGGGACCATATGGCTACACCTTC
TRBD1	TRBV2	TRBJ2-3	few	CASNVQGITDTQYF	TGTGCCAGCAACGTACAGGGGATCACAGATACGCAGTATTTT